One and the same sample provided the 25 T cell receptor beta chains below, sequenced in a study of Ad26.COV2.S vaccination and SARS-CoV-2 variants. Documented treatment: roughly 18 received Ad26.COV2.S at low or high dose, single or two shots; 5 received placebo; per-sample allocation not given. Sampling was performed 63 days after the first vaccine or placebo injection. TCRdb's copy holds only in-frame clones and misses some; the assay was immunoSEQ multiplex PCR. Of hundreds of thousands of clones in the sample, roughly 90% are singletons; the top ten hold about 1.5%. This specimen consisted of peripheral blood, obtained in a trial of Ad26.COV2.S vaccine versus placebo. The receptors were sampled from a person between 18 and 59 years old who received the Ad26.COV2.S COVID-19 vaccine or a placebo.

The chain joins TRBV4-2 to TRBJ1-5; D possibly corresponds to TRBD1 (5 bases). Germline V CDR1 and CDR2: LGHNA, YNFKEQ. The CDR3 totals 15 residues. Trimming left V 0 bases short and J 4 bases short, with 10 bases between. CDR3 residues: CASSQDGGGNQPQHF. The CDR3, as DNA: TGTGCCAGCAGCCAAGATGGGGGGGGAAATCAGCCCCAGCATTTT.

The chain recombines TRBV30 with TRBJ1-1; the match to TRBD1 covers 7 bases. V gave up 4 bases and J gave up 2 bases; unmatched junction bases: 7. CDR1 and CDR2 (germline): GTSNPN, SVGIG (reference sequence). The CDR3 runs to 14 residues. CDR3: CAWKITGANTEAFF. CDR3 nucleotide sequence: TGTGCCTGGAAGATAACAGGGGCTAACACTGAAGCTTTCTTT.

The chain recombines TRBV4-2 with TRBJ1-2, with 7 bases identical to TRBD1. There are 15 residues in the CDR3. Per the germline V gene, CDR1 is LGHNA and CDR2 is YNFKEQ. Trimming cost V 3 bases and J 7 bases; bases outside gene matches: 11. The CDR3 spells CASSHLDREGSGYTF. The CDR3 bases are TGTGCCAGCAGCCACCTCGACAGGGAGGGATCTGGCTACACCTTC.

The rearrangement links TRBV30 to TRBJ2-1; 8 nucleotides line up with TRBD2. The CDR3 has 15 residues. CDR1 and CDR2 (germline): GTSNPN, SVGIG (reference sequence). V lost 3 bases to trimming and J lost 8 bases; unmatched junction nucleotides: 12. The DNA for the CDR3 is TGTGCCTGGAGCGCGTCCTCCCGACTAGCGTATGAGCAGTTCTTC. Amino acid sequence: CAWSASSRLAYEQFF.

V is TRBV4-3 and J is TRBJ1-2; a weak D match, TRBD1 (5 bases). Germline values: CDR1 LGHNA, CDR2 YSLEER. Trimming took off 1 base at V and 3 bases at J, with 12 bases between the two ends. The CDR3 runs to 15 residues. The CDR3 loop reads CASSQGPRVDYGYTF. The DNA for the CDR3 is TGCGCCAGCAGCCAAGGTCCCAGGGTAGACTATGGCTACACCTTC.

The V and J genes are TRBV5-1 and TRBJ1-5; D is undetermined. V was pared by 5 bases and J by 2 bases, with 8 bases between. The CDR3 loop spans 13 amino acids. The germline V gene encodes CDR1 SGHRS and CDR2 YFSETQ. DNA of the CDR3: TGCGCCAGCAGAGAGGACGGCAATCAGCCCCAGCATTTT. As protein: CASREDGNQPQHF. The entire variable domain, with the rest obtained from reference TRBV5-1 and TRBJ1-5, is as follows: KAGVTQTPRYLIKTRGQQVTLSCSPISGHRSVSWYQQTPGQGLQFLFEYFSETQRNKGNFPGRFSGRQFSNSRSEMNVSTLELGDSALYLCASREDGNQPQHFGDGTRLSIL.

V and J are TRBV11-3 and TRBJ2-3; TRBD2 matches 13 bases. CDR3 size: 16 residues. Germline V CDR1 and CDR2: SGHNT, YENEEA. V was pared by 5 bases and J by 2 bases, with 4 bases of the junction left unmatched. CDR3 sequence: CASSMGLAGPTDTQYF. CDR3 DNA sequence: TGTGCCAGCAGCATGGGACTAGCGGGGCCCACAGATACGCAGTATTTT.

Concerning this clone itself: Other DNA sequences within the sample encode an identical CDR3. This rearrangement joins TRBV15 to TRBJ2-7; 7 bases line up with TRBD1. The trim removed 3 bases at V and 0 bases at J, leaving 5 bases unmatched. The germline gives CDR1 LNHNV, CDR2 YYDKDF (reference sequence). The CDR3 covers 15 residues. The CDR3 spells CATSRDGTVSYEQYF. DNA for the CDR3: TGTGCCACCAGCAGGGACGGGACAGTCTCCTACGAGCAGTACTTC.

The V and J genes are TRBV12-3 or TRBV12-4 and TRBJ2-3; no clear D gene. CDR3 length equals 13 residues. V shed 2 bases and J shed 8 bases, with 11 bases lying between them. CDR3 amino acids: CASSLYTSGTQYF. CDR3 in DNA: TGTGCCAGCAGTTTATACACATCGGGTACGCAGTATTTT.

The CDR3 coding sequence is TGTGCCACCAGCAGAGATGCGGTCTCTGGAAACACCATATATTTT. Its translation: CATSRDAVSGNTIYF. This chain links TRBV15 with TRBJ1-3; no clear D. Germline assignment: CDR1 LNHNV and CDR2 YYDKDF (reference sequence). The germline V and J ends were trimmed by 0 bases and 0 bases, with 6 bases remaining between them. The CDR3 totals 15 residues.

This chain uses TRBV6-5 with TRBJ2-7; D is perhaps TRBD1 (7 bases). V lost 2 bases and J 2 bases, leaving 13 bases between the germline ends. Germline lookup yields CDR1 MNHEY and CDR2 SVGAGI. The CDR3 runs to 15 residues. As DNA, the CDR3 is TGTGCCAGCAGTTACGAGCGGAGGGGGCCCTACGAGCAGTACTTC. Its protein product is CASSYERRGPYEQYF.

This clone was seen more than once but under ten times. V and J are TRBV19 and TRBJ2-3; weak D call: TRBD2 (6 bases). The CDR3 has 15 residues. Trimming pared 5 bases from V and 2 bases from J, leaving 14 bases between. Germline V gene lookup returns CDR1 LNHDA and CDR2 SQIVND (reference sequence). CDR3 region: CASSVGDFYTDTQYF. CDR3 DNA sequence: TGTGCCAGTAGTGTGGGGGACTTCTACACAGATACGCAGTATTTT.

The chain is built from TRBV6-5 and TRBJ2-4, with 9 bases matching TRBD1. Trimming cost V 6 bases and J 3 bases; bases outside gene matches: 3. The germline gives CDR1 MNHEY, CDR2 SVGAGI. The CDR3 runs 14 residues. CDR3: CASRSTGGKNIQYF. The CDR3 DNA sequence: TGTGCCAGCAGGTCGACAGGGGGCAAAAACATTCAGTACTTC.

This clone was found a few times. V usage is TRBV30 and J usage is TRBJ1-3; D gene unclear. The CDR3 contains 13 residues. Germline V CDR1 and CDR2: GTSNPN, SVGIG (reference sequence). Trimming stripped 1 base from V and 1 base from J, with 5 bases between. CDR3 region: CAWSGESGNTIYF. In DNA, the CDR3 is TGTGCCTGGAGTGGGGAATCTGGAAACACCATATATTTT.

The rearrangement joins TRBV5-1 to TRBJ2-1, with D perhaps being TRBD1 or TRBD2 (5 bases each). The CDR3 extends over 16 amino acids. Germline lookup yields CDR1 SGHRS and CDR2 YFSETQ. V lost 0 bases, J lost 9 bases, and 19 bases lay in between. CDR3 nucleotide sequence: TGCGCCAGCAGCTTGGCCGGTTACGGGGCTGGTGGTGAGCAGTTCTTC. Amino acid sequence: CASSLAGYGAGGEQFF.

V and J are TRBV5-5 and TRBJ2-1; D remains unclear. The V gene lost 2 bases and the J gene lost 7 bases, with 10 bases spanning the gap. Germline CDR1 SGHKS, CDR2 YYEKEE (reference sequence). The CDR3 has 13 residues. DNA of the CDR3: TGTGCCAGCAGCTTCGACGTGGTGAATGAGCAGTTCTTC. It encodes CASSFDVVNEQFF.

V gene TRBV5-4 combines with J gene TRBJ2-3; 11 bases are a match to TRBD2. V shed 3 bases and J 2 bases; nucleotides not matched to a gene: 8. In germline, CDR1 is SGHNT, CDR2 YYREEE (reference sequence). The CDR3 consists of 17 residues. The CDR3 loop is CASSSGTSGSPTDTQYF. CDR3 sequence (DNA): TGTGCCAGCAGCTCCGGGACTAGCGGAAGCCCCACAGATACGCAGTATTTT.

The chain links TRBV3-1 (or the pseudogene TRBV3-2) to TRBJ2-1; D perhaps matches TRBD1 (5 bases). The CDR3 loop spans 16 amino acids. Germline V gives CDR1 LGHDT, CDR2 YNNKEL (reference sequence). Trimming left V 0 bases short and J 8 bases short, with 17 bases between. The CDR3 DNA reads TGTGCCAGCAGCCAAGAAAGTTCAGGGCCTTCCTATGAGCAGTTCTTC. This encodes CASSQESSGPSYEQFF.

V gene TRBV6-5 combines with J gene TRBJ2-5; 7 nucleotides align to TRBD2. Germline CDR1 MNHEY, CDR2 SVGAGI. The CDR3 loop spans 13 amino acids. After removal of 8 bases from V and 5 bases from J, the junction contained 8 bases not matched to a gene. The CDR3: CASRTRRGETQYF. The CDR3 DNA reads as TGTGCCAGCCGGACTAGGCGAGGGGAGACCCAGTACTTC.

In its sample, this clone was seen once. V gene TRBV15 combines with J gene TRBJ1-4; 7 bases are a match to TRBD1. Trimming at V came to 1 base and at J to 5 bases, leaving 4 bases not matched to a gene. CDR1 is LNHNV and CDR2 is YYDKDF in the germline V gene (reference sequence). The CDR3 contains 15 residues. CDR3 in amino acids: CATSRAEGGNEKLFF. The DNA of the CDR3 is TGTGCCACCAGCAGAGCCGAAGGGGGCAATGAAAAACTGTTTTTT.

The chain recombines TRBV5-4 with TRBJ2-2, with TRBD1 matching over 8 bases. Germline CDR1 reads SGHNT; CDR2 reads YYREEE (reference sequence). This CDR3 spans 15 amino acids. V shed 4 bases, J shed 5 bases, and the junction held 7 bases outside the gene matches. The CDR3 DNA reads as TGTGCCAGCAGCCATCGACAGGGGAATACCGGGGAGCTGTTTTTT. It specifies CASSHRQGNTGELFF.

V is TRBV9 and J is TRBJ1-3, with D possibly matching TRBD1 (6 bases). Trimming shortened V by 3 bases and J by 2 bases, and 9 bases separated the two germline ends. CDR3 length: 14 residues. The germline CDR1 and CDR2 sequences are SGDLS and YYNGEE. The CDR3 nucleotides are TGTGCCAGCAGCGAAAACAGGGCTGGAAACACCATATATTTT. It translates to CASSENRAGNTIYF.

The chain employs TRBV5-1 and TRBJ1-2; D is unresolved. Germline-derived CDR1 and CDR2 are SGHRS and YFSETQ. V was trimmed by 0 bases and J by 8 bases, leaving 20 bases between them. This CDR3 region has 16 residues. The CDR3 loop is CASSLEGGGWARGYTF. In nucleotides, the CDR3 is TGCGCCAGCAGCTTGGAAGGTGGTGGATGGGCTAGGGGCTACACCTTC.

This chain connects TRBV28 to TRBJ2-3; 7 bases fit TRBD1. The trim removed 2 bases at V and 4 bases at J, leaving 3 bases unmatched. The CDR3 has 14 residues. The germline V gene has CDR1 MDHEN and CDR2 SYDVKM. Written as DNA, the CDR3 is TGTGCCAGCAGTTTAGGACAGGACCCAGATACGCAGTATTTT. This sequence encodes CASSLGQDPDTQYF.

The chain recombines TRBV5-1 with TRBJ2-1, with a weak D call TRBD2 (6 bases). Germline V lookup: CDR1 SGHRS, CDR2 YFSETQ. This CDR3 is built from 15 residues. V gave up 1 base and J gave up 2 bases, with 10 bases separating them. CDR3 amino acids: CASSLSRGAYNEQFF. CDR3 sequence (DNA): TGCGCCAGCAGCTTGAGTCGCGGGGCCTACAATGAGCAGTTCTTC.